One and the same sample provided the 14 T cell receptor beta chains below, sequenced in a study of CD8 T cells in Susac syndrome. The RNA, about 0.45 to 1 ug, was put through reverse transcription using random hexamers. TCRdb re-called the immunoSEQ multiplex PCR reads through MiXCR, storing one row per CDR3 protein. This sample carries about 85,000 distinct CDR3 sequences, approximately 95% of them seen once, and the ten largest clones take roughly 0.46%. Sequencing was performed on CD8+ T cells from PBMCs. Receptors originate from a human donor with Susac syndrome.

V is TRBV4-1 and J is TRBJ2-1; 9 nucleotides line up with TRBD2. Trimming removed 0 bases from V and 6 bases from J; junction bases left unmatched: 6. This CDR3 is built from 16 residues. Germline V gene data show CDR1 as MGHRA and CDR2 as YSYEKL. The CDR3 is CASSQDWREGFNEQFF. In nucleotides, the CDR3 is TGCGCCAGCAGCCAAGATTGGCGGGAGGGCTTCAATGAGCAGTTCTTC.

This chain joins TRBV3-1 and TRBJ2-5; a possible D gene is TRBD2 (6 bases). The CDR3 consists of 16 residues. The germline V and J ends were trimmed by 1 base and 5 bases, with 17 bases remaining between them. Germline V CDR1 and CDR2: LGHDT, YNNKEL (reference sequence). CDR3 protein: CASSQGGTPEWETQYF. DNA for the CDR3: TGTGCCAGCAGCCAAGGAGGGACTCCGGAATGGGAGACCCAGTACTTC.

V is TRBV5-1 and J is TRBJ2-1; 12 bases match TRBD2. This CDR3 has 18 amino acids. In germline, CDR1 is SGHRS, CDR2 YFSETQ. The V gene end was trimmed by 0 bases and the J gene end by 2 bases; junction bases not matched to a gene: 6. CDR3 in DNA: TGCGCCAGCAGCTTGGGCCCTAGCGGGAGGGAAACCTACAATGAGCAGTTCTTC. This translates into CASSLGPSGRETYNEQFF.

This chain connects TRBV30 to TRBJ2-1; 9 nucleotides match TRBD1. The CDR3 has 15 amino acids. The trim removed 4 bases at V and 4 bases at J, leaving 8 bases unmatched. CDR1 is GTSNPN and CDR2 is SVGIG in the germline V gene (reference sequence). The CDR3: CAWTADRGQYNEQFF. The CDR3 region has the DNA TGTGCCTGGACTGCGGACAGGGGTCAATACAATGAGCAGTTCTTC.

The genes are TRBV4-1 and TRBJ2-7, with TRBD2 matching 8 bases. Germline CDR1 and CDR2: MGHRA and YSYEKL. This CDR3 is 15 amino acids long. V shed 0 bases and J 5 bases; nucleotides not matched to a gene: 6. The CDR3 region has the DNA TGCGCCAGCAGCCAAGATAGCGGGATGGTCGACGAGCAGTACTTC. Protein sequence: CASSQDSGMVDEQYF.

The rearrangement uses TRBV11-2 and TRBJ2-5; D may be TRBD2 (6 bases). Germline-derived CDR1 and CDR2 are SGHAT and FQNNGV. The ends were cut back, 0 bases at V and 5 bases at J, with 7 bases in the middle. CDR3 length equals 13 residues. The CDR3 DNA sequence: TGTGCCAGCAGCTTAGAGCTAGCGGAGACCCAGTACTTC. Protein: CASSLELAETQYF.

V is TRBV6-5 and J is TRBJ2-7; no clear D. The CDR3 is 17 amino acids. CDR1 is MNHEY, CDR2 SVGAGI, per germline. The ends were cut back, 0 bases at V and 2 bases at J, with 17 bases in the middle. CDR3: CASSYSTRGQPAYEQYF. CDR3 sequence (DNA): TGTGCCAGCAGTTACTCGACTCGTGGCCAGCCGGCCTACGAGCAGTACTTC.

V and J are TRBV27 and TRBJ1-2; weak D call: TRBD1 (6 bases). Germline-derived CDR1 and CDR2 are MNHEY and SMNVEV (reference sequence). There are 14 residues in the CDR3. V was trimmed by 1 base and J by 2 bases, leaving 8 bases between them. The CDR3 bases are TGTGCCAGCAGTTTATTAGGACAGAACTATGGCTACACCTTC. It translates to CASSLLGQNYGYTF.

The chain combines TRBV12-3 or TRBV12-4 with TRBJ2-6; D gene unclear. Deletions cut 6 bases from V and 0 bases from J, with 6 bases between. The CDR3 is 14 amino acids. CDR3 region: CASRSSSGANVLTF. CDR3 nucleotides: TGTGCCAGCAGATCCAGCTCTGGGGCCAACGTCCTGACTTTC.

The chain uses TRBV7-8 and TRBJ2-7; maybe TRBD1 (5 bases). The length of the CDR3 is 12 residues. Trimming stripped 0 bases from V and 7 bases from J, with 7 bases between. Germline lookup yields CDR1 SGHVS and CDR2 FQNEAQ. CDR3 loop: CASSLANREQYF. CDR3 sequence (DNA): TGTGCCAGCAGCTTAGCGAACAGGGAGCAGTACTTC.

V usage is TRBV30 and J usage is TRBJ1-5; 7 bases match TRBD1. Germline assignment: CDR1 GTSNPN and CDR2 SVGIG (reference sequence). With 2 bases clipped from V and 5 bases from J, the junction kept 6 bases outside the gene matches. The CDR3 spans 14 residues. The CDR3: CAWSLGQRDQPQHF. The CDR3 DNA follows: TGTGCCTGGAGTCTGGGACAGAGGGATCAGCCCCAGCATTTT.

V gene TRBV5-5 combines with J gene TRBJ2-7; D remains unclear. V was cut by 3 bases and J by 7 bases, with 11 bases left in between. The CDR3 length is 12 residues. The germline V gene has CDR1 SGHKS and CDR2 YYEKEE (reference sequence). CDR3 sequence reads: CASSSSGSEQYF. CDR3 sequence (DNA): TGTGCCAGCAGCTCCTCCGGGTCGGAGCAGTACTTC.

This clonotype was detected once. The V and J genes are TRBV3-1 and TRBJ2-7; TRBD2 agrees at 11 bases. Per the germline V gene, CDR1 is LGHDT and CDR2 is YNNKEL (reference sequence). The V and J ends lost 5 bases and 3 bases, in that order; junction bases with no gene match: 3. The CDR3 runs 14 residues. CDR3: CASSSGTSGYEQYF. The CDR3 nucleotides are TGTGCCAGCAGCTCCGGGACTAGCGGCTACGAGCAGTACTTC.

The CDR3 sequence is CASSQPNREDGYTF. CDR3 nucleotides: TGTGCCAGCAGCCAACCTAACAGGGAGGATGGCTACACCTTC. The rearrangement joins TRBV4-2 to TRBJ1-2; D is perhaps TRBD1 (6 bases). Trimming pared 2 bases from V and 6 bases from J, leaving 13 bases between. Germline CDR1 LGHNA, CDR2 YNFKEQ. CDR3 length: 14 residues.